The clone carrying this TCR delta chain appeared a single time. This sample is drawn from a study of gamma-delta T cells after stem cell transplantation. TCRdb redid the clone calls on the RT-PCR reads with CATT. The sample lists a few thousand delta-chain clones; less than 35% were seen once. This CDR3 has 16 amino acids. V dropped 0 bases and J dropped 0 bases, with 11 bases sitting between them. CDR1 is TSWWSYY, CDR2 QGS, per germline. The rearrangement joins TRDV1 to TRDJ1; D remains unclear. This TCR came from a human donor. It is not recorded whose cells these are; they may come from a transplant donor. Sequences were obtained from gamma-delta T cells. The CDR3 here is CALGELSDGNTDKLIF. DNA for the CDR3: TGTGCTCTTGGGGAACTTTCCGATGGAAACACCGATAAACTCATCTTT.